These T cell receptor beta chains were read from a single sample in a study of T cell responses to AZD1222 COVID-19 vaccine. Assay used: immunoSEQ multiplex PCR; TCRdb lists only in-frame clones, some missing. Among about 40,000 clones listed, 80% to 90% were seen once. This sample comprised peripheral blood, obtained 28 days after the second dose of the MenACWY control vaccine. The receptors shown here come from an adult who received the MenACWY meningococcal vaccine as a control. Both conserved end residues are part of each CDR3. Each record gives: V gene, D gene, J gene, clone size, CDR3 protein, CDR3 DNA. D genes are given only for firm matches. Size values are once, few and many counts, or a class for expanded clones, and some rows have none.

TRBV1,-,TRBJ2-7,once,CTSSQTSGIVLSSYEQYF,TGCACCAGCAGCCAGACTAGCGGAATAGTCCTCTCCTCCTACGAGCAGTACTTC
TRBV11-2,-,TRBJ2-7,once,CASSLLREVGEQYF,TGTGCCAGCAGCTTACTCAGGGAGGTCGGCGAGCAGTACTTC
TRBV5-1,TRBD1,TRBJ2-2,-,CASSAQGTGELFF,TGCGCCAGCAGCGCACAGGGGACCGGGGAGCTGTTTTTT
TRBV15,-,TRBJ2-6,-,CATSPLQWRSSSGANVLTF,TGTGCCACCAGCCCCCTGCAATGGCGCTCGAGCTCTGGGGCCAACGTCCTGACTTTC
TRBV5-1,TRBD1,TRBJ2-1,-,CASSLVAGGGNEQFF,TGCGCCAGCAGCTTGGTAGCAGGGGGCGGCAATGAGCAGTTCTTC
TRBV18,TRBD2,TRBJ2-7,-,CASSPRRTSGMGEQYF,TGTGCCAGCTCACCACGGAGAACTAGCGGGATGGGTGAGCAGTACTTC
TRBV6-4,-,TRBJ1-2,-,CASSDGNYGYTF,TGTGCCAGCAGTGACGGGAACTATGGCTACACCTTC
TRBV6-5,-,TRBJ1-2,-,CASSSFRGYNYGYTF,TGTGCCAGCAGTAGTTTCAGGGGTTATAACTATGGCTACACCTTC
TRBV6-5,TRBD1,TRBJ2-7,-,CASYTGTGIYEQYF,TGTGCCAGCTATACCGGGACAGGTATCTACGAGCAGTACTTC
TRBV30,-,TRBJ1-1,-,CAWSVRVNTEAFF,TGTGCCTGGAGTGTTCGGGTGAACACTGAAGCTTTCTTT
TRBV11-2,-,TRBJ2-7,-,CASSLTSGSSYEQYF,TGTGCCAGCAGCTTAACCAGCGGGTCTTCCTACGAGCAGTACTTC
TRBV5-6,-,TRBJ2-5,once,CASSWGRETQYF,TGTGCCAGCAGCTGGGGGAGGGAGACCCAGTACTTC
TRBV11-2,-,TRBJ2-1,-,CASSLKRGGSSYNEQFF,TGTGCCAGCAGCCTCAAGCGTGGGGGGAGCTCCTACAATGAGCAGTTCTTC
TRBV24-1,TRBD1,TRBJ2-3,-,CATSDPRQGAYTQYF,TGTGCCACCAGTGACCCTAGACAGGGGGCTTATACGCAGTATTTT
TRBV11-3,-,TRBJ2-7,once,CASSSGGGYEQYF,TGTGCCAGCAGCTCTGGTGGGGGCTACGAGCAGTACTTC
TRBV4-2,-,TRBJ1-4,-,CASSQDRGGSARKLFF,TGTGCCAGCAGCCAAGATAGGGGGGGCTCCGCCCGAAAACTGTTTTTT
TRBV15,TRBD2,TRBJ2-7,-,CATSSEGLAGIPYEQYF,TGTGCCACCAGCAGCGAAGGACTAGCGGGGATACCTTACGAGCAGTACTTC
TRBV15,TRBD1,TRBJ2-3,-,CATTKDRARSTDTQYF,TGTGCCACCACCAAGGACAGGGCCCGTTCGACAGATACGCAGTATTTT
TRBV5-1,-,TRBJ1-2,-,CASSLSASGGYGYTF,TGCGCCAGCAGCTTGTCGGCTTCCGGAGGCTATGGCTACACCTTC
TRBV6-5,-,TRBJ2-7,-,CASSYSGSEQYF,TGTGCCAGCAGTTACTCGGGGAGCGAGCAGTACTTC
TRBV21-1,-,TRBJ1-5,-,CASSKWGPLGWQPQHF,TGTGCCAGCAGCAAGTGGGGTCCATTGGGATGGCAGCCCCAGCATTTT
TRBV28,TRBD2,TRBJ2-7,-,CASKIAGVDYEQYF,TGTGCCAGCAAGATCGCGGGAGTTGATTACGAGCAGTACTTC
TRBV2,-,TRBJ2-1,-,CASRWHNEQFF,TGTGCCAGCCGTTGGCACAATGAGCAGTTCTTC
TRBV6-5,-,TRBJ2-7,once,CASSYSRATYEQYF,TGTGCCAGCAGTTACTCGAGAGCAACCTACGAGCAGTACTTC
TRBV7-9,-,TRBJ1-2,-,CASSRLSRKANYGYTF,TGTGCCAGCAGCCGCCTATCCCGGAAAGCTAACTATGGCTACACCTTC